One sample yielded the 3 T cell receptor beta chains listed below, sequenced in a study of OX40 agonist ivuxolimab in advanced cancers. Receptor libraries were prepared by the immunoSEQ multiplex PCR assay. Drawn from immuneACCESS, this table holds only the in-frame rearrangements with V and J called that TCRdb kept. Clones are partly lost; checked studies trace under half to an unresolved V gene and leave the rest unexplained. This sample holds 75,000 or so clones; approximately 84% were observed only once. Together, the top ten hold about 25% of the sample. The sample here was CD4+ or CD8+ T cells sorted from blood, taken in a trial of the OX40 agonist ivuxolimab. All receptors derive from an adult with an advanced solid tumor such as melanoma, head and neck, liver or kidney cancer.

As concerns this clone: Relative to the germline gene, one junction end is altered; a read error may explain this. The chain couples TRBV30 to TRBJ2-3, with D perhaps TRBD2 (6 bases). CDR1 is GTSNPN and CDR2 is SVGIG in the germline V gene (reference sequence). This CDR3 spans 15 amino acids. CDR3 protein: CAWSVVGSSIDTQYF. The CDR3, as DNA: TGTGCCTGGAGTGTAGTCGGGAGTAGCATAGATACGCAGTATTTT.

The chain joins TRBV5-8 to TRBJ1-2; TRBD1 is a possible D gene (5 bases). The V and J ends lost 0 bases and 7 bases respectively, with 16 bases between them. This CDR3 is 15 amino acids long. Germline CDR1 is SGHTS and CDR2 is YDEGEE. For the CDR3, the DNA is TGTGCCAGCAGCTTGGCCTTGGGACGGGCGGGTGGCTACACCTTC. Translating gives CASSLALGRAGGYTF.

About this clone: Other DNA sequences within the sample encode an identical CDR3. The V gene is TRBV9, the J gene TRBJ2-7, with 7 positions matching TRBD2. V lost 4 bases and J lost 0; bases outside the gene matches: 10. The CDR3 spans 16 residues. From germline, CDR1 is SGDLS and CDR2 YYNGEE. The CDR3 region is CASSMGLAGVSYEQYF. The CDR3 region has the DNA TGTGCCAGCAGCATGGGACTGGCGGGAGTCTCCTACGAGCAGTACTTC.